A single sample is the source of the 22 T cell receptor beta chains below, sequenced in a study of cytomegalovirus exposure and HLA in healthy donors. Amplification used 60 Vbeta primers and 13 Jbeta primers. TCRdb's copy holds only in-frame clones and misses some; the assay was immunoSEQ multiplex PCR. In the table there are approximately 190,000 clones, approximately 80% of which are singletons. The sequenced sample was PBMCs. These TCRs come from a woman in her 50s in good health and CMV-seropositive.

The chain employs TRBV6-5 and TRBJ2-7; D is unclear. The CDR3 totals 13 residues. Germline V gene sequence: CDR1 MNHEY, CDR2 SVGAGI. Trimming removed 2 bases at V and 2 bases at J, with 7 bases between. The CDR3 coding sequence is TGTGCCAGCAGTTACGCAGGTCCCTACGAGCAGTACTTC. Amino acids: CASSYAGPYEQYF.

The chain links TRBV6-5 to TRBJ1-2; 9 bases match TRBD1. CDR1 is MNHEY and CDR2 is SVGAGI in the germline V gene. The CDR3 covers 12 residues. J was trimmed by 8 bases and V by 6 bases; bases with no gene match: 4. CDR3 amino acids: CASSRTGDGYTF. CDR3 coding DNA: TGTGCCAGCAGCCGGACAGGGGACGGCTACACCTTC.

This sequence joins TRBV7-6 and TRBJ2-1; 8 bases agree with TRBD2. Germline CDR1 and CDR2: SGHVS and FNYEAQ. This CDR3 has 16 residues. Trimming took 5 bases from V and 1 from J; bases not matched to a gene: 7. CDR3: CASSPPAGGSYNEQFF. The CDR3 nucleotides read TGTGCCAGCAGCCCACCGGCGGGGGGTTCCTACAATGAGCAGTTCTTC.

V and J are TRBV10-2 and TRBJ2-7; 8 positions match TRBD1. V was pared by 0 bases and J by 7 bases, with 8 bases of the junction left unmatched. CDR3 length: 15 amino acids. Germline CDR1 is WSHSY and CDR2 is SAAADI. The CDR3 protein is CASSESGTGRREQYF. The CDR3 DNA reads TGCGCCAGCAGTGAGTCCGGGACAGGCCGGCGGGAGCAGTACTTC.

CDR3 loop: CASSLGQLEAFF. The CDR3 DNA follows: TGTGCCAGCAGCCTGGGACAGCTTGAAGCTTTCTTT. V is TRBV14 and J is TRBJ1-1, with 7 bases aligning to TRBD1. CDR1 SGHDN and CDR2 FVKESK come from the germline V gene. After removal of 4 bases from V and 7 bases from J, the junction contained 3 bases not matched to a gene. This CDR3 is 12 amino acids long. The full variable domain, in which reference TRBV14 and TRBJ1-1 provide the parts outside the CDR3, is EAGVTQFPSHSVIEKGQTVTLRCDPISGHDNLYWYRRVMGKEIKFLLHFVKESKQDESGMPNNRFLAERTGGTYSTLKVQPAELEDSGVYFCASSLGQLEAFFGQGTRLTVV.

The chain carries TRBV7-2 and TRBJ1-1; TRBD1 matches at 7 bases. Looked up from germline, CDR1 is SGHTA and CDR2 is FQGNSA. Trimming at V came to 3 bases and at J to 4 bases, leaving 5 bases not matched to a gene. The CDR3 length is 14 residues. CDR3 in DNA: TGTGCCAGCAGCTTTCCAGGGGGAAGCACTGAAGCTTTCTTT. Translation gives CASSFPGGSTEAFF.

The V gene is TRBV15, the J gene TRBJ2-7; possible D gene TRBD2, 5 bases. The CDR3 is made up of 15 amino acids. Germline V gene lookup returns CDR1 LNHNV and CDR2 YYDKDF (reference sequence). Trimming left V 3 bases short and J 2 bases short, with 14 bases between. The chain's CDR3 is CATSSYLDYPYEQYF. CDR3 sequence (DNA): TGTGCCACCAGCAGTTACTTAGACTACCCCTACGAGCAGTACTTC.

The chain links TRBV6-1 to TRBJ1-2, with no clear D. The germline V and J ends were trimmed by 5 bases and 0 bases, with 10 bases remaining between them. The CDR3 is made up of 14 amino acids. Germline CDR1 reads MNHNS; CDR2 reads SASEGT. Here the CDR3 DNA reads TGTGCCAGCAGTCCCGCGGTGACTAACTATGGCTACACCTTC. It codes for CASSPAVTNYGYTF.

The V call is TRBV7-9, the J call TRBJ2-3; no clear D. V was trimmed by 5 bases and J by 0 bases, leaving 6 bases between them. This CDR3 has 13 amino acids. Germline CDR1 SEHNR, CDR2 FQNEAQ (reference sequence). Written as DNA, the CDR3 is TGTGCCAGCAGCCCACTAAGCACAGATACGCAGTATTTT. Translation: CASSPLSTDTQYF.

The CDR3 sequence: CASSKTGTQNSPLHF. As DNA, the CDR3 is TGTGCCAGCAGCAAAACCGGGACACAAAATTCACCCCTCCACTTT. V and J are TRBV21-1 and TRBJ1-6; TRBD1, as called in the table, went unchecked against the DNA. TRBV21-1 is listed as a pseudogene. The CDR3 covers 15 residues.

CDR3 DNA sequence: TGTGCCAGCAGCTTCGGACAGGGTTCCTACAATGAGCAGTTCTTC. Translating gives CASSFGQGSYNEQFF. The chain recombines TRBV5-4 with TRBJ2-1; TRBD1 aligns across 8 bases. The CDR3 has 15 residues. Germline-derived CDR1 and CDR2 are SGHNT and YYREEE (reference sequence). V was pared by 2 bases and J by 1 base, with 2 bases of the junction left unmatched.

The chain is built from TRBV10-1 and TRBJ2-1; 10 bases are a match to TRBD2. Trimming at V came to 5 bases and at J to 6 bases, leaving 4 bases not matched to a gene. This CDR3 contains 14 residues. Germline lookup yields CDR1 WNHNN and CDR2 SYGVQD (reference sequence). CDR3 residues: CASSRGLASNEQFF. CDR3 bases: TGCGCCAGCAGTAGGGGACTAGCGTCCAATGAGCAGTTCTTC.

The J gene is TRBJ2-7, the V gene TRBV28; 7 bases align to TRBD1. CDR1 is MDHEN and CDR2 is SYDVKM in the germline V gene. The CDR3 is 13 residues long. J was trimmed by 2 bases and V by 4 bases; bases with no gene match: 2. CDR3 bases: TGTGCCAGCAGTTGGGACAGCCCCTACGAGCAGTACTTC. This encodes CASSWDSPYEQYF.

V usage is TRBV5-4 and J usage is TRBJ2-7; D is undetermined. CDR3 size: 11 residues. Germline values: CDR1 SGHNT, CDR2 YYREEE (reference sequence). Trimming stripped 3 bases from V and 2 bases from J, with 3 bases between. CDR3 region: CASSSAYEQYF. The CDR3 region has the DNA TGTGCCAGCAGCTCGGCCTACGAGCAGTACTTC.

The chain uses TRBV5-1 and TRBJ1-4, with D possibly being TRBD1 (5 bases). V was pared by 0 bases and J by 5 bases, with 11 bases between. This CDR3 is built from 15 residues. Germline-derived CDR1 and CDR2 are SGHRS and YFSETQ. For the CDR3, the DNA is TGCGCCAGCAGCTTGGCCCGAGACAGCAATGAAAAACTGTTTTTT. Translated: CASSLARDSNEKLFF.

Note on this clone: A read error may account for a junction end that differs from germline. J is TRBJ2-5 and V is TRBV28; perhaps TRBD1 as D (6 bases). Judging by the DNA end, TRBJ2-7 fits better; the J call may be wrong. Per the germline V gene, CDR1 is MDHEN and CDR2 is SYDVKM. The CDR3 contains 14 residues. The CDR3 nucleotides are TGTGTCAGCACTCCGGGGACACAGTACTACGAGCAGTACTTC. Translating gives CVSTPGTQYYEQYF.

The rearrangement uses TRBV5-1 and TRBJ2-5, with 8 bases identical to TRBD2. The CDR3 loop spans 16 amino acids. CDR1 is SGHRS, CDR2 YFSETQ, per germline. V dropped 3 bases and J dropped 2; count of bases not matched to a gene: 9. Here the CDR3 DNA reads TGCGCCAGCAGCTCCCAGGAGGGCGGGGGGCAAGAGACCCAGTACTTC. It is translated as CASSSQEGGGQETQYF.

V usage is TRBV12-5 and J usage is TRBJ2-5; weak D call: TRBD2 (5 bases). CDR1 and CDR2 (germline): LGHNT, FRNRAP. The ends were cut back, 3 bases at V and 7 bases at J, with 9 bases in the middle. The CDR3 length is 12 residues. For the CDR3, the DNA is TGTGCTAGTGGTTTCGGGGATGGGACCCAGTACTTC. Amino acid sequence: CASGFGDGTQYF.

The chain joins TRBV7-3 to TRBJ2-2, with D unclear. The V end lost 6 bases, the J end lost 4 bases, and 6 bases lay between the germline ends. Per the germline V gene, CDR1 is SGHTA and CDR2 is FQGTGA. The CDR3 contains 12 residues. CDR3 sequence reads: CASSGPTGELFF. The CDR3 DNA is TGTGCCAGCAGTGGGCCCACCGGGGAGCTGTTTTTT.

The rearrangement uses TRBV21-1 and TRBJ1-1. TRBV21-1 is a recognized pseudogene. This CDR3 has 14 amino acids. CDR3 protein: CASGKGLKNTEAFF. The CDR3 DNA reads TGTGCCAGCGGAAAGGGACTGAAGAACACTGAAGCTTTCTTT.

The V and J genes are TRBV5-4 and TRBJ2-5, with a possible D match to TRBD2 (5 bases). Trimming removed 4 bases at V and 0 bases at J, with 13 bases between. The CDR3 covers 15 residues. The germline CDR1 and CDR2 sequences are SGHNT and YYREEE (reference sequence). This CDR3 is CASSLLGRDQETQYF. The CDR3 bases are TGTGCCAGCAGCCTACTCGGGCGGGACCAAGAGACCCAGTACTTC.

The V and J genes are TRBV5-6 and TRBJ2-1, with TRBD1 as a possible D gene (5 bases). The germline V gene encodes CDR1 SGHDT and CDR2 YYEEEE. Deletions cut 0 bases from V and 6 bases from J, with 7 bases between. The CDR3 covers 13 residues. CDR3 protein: CASSLGTLNEQFF. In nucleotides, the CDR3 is TGTGCCAGCAGCTTGGGGACACTCAATGAGCAGTTCTTC.